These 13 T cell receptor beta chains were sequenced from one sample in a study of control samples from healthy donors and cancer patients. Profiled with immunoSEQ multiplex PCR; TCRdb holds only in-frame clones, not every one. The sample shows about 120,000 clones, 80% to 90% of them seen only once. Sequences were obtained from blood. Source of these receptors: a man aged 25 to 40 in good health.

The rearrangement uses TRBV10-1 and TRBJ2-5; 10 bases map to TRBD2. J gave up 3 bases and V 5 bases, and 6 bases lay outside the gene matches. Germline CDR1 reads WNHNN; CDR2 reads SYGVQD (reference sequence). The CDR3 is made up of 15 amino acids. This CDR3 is CASSRLAGAEETQYF. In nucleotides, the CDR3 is TGCGCCAGCAGTCGTCTAGCGGGGGCCGAAGAGACCCAGTACTTC.

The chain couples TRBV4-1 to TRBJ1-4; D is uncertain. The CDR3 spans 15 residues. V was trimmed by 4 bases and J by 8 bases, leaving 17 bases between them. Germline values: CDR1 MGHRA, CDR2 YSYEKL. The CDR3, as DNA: TGCGCCAGCAGCCCGGAGGGTCGGACGTTCGAAAAACTGTTTTTT. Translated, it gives CASSPEGRTFEKLFF.

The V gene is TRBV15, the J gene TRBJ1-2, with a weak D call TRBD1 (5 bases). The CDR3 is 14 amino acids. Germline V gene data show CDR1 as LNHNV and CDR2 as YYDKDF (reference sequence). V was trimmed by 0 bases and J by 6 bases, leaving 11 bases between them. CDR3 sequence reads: CATSRDRVGNGYTF. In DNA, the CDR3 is TGTGCCACCAGCAGAGACAGGGTCGGAAATGGCTACACCTTC.

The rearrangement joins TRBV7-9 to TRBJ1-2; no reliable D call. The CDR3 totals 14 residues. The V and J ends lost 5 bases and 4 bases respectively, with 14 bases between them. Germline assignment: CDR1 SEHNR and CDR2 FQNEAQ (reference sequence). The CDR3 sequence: CASSRQIGGYGYTF. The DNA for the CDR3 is TGTGCCAGCAGCCGCCAAATCGGCGGCTATGGCTACACCTTC. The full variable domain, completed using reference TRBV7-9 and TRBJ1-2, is DTGVSQNPRHKITKRGQNVTFRCDPISEHNRLYWYRQTLGQGPEFLTYFQNEAQLEKSRLLSDRFSAERPKGSFSTLEIQRTEQGDSAMYLCASSRQIGGYGYTFGSGTRLTVV.

For the CDR3, the DNA is TGTGCCAGCAGCCAAGGGGGCTTTACAGATACGCAGTATTTT. This encodes CASSQGGFTDTQYF. The chain has TRBV3-1 (or the pseudogene TRBV3-2) and TRBJ2-3; tentatively, D is TRBD1 (5 bases). The V gene's germline CDR1 is LGHDT and CDR2 YNNKEL (reference sequence). Between the trimmed V and J ends, which lost 1 base and 3 bases, there was a span of 8 bases. This CDR3 region has 14 residues.

CDR3 nucleotide sequence: TGTGCCAGCAGCTTGGCCGGGGGGGCAGAAGATACGCAGTATTTT. As protein: CASSLAGGAEDTQYF. The V call is TRBV5-5, the J call TRBJ2-3; TRBD2 aligns across 8 bases. Germline V gene sequence: CDR1 SGHKS, CDR2 YYEKEE (reference sequence). The CDR3 contains 15 residues. Unmatched junction bases numbered 5, after V lost 0 bases and J lost 5 bases.

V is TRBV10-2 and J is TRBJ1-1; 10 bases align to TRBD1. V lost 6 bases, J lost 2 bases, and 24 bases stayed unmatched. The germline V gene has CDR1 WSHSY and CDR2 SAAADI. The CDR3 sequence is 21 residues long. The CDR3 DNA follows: TGCGCCAGCAGAACCCGGGACAGGGGCGAAGGGACGTTCAGGGCAAACACTGAAGCTTTCTTT. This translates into CASRTRDRGEGTFRANTEAFF.

The CDR3 protein is CASDWTGEDGYTF. CDR3 coding DNA: TGTGCCAGCGACTGGACAGGGGAAGATGGCTACACCTTC. J is TRBJ1-2 and V is TRBV6-5; 9 bases match TRBD1. J was trimmed by 6 bases and V by 8 bases; bases with no gene match: 7. The CDR3 is made up of 13 amino acids. Germline values: CDR1 MNHEY, CDR2 SVGAGI.

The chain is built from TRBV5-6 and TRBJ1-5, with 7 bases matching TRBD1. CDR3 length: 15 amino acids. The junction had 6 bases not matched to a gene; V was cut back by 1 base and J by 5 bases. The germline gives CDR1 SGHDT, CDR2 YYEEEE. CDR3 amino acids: CASSLTGAGDQPQHF. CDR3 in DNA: TGTGCCAGCAGCTTGACAGGGGCAGGCGATCAGCCCCAGCATTTT.

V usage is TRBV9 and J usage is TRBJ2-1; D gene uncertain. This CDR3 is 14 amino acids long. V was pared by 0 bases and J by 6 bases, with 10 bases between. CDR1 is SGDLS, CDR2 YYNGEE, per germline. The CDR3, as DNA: TGTGCCAGCAGCGTAGGCGCCGCGTCCAATGAGCAGTTCTTC. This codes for CASSVGAASNEQFF.

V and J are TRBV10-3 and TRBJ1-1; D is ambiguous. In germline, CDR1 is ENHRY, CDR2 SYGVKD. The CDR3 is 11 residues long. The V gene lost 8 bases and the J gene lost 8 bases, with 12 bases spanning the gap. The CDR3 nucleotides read TGTGCCATCCGGGAGTCGGTCGAAGCTTTCTTT. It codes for CAIRESVEAFF.

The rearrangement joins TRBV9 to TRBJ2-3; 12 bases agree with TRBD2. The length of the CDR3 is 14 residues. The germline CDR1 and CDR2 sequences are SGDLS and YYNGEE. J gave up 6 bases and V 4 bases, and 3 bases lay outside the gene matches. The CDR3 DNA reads TGTGCCAGCAGCCGACTAGCGGGGGTTGATACGCAGTATTTT. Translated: CASSRLAGVDTQYF.

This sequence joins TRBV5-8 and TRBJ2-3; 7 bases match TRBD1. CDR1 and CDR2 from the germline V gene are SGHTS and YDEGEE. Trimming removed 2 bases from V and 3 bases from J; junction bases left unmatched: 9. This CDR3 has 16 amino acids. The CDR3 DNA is TGTGCCAGCAGCTTCCAGACAGGGAGTCCGACAGATACGCAGTATTTT. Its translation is CASSFQTGSPTDTQYF.